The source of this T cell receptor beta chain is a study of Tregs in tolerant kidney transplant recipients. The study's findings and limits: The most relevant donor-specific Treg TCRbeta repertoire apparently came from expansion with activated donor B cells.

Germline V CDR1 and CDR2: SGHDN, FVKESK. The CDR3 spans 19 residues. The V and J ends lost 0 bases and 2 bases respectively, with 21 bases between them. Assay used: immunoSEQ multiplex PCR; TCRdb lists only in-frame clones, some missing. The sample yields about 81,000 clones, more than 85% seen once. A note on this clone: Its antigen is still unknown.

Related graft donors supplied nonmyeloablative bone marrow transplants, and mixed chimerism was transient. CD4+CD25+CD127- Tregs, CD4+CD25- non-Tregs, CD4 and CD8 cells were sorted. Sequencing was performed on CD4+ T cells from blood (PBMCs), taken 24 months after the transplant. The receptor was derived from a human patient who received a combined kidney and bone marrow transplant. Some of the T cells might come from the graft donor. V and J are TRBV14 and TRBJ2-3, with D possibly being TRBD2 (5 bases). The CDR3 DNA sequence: TGTGCCAGCAGCCAAGATCCGGGATCTGTGAGGATACCCACAGATACGCAGTATTTT. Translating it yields CASSQDPGSVRIPTDTQYF.